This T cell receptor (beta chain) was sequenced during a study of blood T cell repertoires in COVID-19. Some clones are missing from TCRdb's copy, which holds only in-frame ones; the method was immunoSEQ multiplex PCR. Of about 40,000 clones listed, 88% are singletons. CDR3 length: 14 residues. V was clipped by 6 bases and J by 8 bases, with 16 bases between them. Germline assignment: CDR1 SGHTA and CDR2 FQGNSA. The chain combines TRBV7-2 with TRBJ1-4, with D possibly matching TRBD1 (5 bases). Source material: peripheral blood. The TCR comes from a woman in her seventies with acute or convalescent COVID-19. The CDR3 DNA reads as TGTGCCAGCAGTCTTACCCAGGGAGGGGAAAAACTGTTTTTT. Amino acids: CASSLTQGGEKLFF.